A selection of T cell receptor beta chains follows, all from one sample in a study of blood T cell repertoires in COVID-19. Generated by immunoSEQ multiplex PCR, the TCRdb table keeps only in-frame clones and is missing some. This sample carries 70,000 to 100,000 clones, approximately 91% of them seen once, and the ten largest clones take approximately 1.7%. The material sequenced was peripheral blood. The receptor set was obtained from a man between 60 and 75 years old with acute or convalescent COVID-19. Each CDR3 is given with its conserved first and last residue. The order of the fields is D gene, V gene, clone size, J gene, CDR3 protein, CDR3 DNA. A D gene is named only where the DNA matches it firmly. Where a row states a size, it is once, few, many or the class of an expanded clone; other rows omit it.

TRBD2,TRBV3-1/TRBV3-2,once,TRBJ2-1,CASSQVRGLAVANEQFF,TGTGCCAGCAGCCAAGTTAGGGGACTAGCGGTTGCGAATGAGCAGTTCTTC
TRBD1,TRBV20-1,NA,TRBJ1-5,CSARKGGSQHF,TGCAGTGCTAGGAAAGGGGGCTCCCAGCATTTT
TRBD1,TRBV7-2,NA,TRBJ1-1,CASSNSDRAHDTEAFF,TGTGCCAGCAGCAACTCGGACAGGGCTCACGACACTGAAGCTTTCTTT
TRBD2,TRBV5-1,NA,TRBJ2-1,CASSLISGNDNEQFF,TGCGCCAGCAGCTTGATTAGCGGGAACGACAATGAGCAGTTCTTC
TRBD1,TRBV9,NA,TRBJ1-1,CASSPDGQGYTEAFF,TGTGCCAGCAGCCCCGACGGACAGGGGTACACTGAAGCTTTCTTT
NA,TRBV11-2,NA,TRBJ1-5,CASSRDLGGNQPQHF,TGTGCCAGCAGCCGAGACTTAGGCGGCAATCAGCCCCAGCATTTT
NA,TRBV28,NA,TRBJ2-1,CASSHDRSSYNEQFF,TGTGCCAGCAGTCACGACAGGAGCTCCTACAATGAGCAGTTCTTC
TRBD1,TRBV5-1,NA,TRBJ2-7,CASSPRTGDEQYF,TGCGCCAGCAGCCCGAGGACAGGGGACGAGCAGTACTTC
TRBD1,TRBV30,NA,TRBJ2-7,CAWRRDRLGEQYF,TGTGCCTGGCGCCGGGACAGGTTGGGCGAGCAGTACTTC
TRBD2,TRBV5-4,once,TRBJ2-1,CASSTGLAGGGNEQFF,TGTGCCAGCAGCACGGGACTAGCGGGAGGGGGCAATGAGCAGTTCTTC
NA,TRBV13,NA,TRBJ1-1,CASIRDVGGNTEAFF,TGTGCCAGCATTCGTGACGTCGGGGGGAACACTGAAGCTTTCTTT
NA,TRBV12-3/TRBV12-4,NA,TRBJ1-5,CASSPGGFQPQHF,TGTGCCAGCAGCCCCGGAGGGTTCCAGCCCCAGCATTTT
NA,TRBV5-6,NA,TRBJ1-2,CASSLEEGRDYGYTF,TGTGCCAGCAGCTTGGAGGAGGGTAGGGACTATGGCTACACCTTC
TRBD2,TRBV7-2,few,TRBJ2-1,CASRPPSGNSYNEQFF,TGTGCCAGCAGACCCCCTAGCGGGAACTCCTACAATGAGCAGTTCTTC
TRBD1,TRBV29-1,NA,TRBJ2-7,CSAGEGAGYEQYF,TGCAGCGCCGGTGAGGGGGCAGGATACGAGCAGTACTTC
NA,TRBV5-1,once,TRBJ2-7,CASSHSQGLGEQYF,TGCGCCAGCAGCCACTCACAGGGCCTTGGCGAGCAGTACTTC
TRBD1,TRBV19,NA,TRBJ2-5,CASSPGQGGETQYF,TGTGCCAGTAGTCCGGGACAGGGAGGGGAGACCCAGTACTTC
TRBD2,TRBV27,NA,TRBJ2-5,CASSSLGGPQETQYF,TGTGCCAGCAGTTCGTTGGGAGGGCCACAGGAGACCCAGTACTTC
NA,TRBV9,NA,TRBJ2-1,CASSVGGTATNNEQFF,TGTGCCAGCAGCGTTGGCGGGACAGCCACAAACAATGAGCAGTTCTTC
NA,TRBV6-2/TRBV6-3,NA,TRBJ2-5,CASSYIGEPQETQYF,TGTGCCAGCAGTTACATCGGGGAACCCCAAGAGACCCAGTACTTC
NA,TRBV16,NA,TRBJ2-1,CASSREAEQFF,TGTGCCAGCAGCCGAGAAGCCGAGCAGTTCTTC
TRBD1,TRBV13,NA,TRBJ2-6,CASSSTGTGGDGANVLTF,TGTGCCAGCAGCAGCACCGGGACAGGGGGCGACGGGGCCAACGTCCTGACTTTC
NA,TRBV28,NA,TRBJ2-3,CASSFTPFPGLSTDTQYF,TGTGCCAGCAGCTTCACCCCCTTCCCTGGACTTAGCACAGATACGCAGTATTTT
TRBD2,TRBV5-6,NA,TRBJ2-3,CASTDREGMTDTQYF,TGTGCCAGCACAGACCGGGAGGGCATGACGGATACGCAGTATTTT
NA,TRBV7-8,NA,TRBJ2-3,CASSPRWGGAADTQYF,TGTGCCAGCAGCCCCCGTTGGGGGGGCGCGGCAGATACGCAGTATTTT